The source of this TCR beta chain is a study of shared clonotypes between healthy human individuals. In the study overall: A few men and a couple of women, aged 18 to 49, were donors. CD4 naive and memory got three plates each, CD8 naive two, CD8 memory one.

On this clone itself: Its target is not known.

Study results and caveats: Donor clonotype sharing was expected to depend on sequencing depth.

Several immunoSEQ plates received, in even portions, the genomic DNA of each subset. The repertoire was sequenced with immunoSEQ multiplex PCR; TCRdb's copy has only in-frame clones and lacks some. The sample consists of some 2.3 million clones, approximately 95% of them appearing once. CDR3 length equals 16 residues. Germline CDR1 and CDR2: SGHNT and YYREEE (reference sequence). V was pared by 1 base and J by 4 bases, with 3 bases of the junction left unmatched. The sequence was obtained from a man between 18 and 29 years old in good health. Some clones in this sample may be carry-over from other donors' samples. The genes are TRBV5-4 and TRBJ2-3, with 13 bases aligning to TRBD2. Specimen: naive CD4+ T cells from PBMCs. Subset specified: CD45RA+ positively selected. The CDR3 is CASSLTSGRASDTQYF. Written as DNA, the CDR3 is TGTGCCAGCAGCTTGACTAGCGGGAGGGCCTCAGATACGCAGTATTTT.